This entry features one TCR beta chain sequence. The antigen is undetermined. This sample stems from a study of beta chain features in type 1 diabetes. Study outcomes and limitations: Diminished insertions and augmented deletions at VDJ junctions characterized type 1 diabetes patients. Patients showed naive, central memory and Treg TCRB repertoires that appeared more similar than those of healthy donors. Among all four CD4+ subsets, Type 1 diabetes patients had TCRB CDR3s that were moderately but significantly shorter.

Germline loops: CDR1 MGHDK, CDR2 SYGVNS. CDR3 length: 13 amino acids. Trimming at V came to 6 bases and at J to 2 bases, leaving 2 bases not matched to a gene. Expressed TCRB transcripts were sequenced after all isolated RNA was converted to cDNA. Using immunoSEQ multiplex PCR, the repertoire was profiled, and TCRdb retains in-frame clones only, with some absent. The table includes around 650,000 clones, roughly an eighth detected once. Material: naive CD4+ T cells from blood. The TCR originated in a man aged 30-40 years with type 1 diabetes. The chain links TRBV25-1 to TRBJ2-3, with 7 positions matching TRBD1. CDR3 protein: CASSRGNTDTQYF. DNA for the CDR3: TGTGCCAGCAGCAGGGGGAACACAGATACGCAGTATTTT.